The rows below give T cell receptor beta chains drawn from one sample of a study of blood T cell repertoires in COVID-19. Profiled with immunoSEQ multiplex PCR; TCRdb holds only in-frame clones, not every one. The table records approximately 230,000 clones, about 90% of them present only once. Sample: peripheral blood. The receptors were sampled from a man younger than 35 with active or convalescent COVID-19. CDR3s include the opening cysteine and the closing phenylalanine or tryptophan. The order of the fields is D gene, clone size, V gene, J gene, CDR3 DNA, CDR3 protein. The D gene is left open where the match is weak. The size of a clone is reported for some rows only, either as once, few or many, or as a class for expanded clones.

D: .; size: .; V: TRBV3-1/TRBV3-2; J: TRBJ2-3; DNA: TGTGCCAGCAGCGATCAATCAGGGGCAGATACGCAGTATTTT; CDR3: CASSDQSGADTQYF
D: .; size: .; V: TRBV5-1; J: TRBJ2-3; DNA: TGCGCCAGCAGCTCGGGACACTCCCTAGATACGCAGTATTTT; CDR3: CASSSGHSLDTQYF
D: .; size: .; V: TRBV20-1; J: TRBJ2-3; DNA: TGCAGTGCTCCCTCGGGAGATACGCAGTATTTT; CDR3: CSAPSGDTQYF
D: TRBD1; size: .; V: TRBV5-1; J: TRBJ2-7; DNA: TGCGCCAGCAGCTTGGGACAGGGGGTTTCCCCCGAGCAGTACTTC; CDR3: CASSLGQGVSPEQYF
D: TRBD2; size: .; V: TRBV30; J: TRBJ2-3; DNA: TGTGCCTGGACCCCACGGGGCGGGGGGGGAACGCAGTATTTT; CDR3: CAWTPRGGGGTQYF
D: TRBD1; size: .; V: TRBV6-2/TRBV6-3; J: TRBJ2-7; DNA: TGTGCCAGCAGCATCCTTTCATCGAGGACAGGTTCCGAGCAGTACTTC; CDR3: CASSILSSRTGSEQYF
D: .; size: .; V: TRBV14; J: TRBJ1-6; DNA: TGTGCCAGCAGCCACCTCCCGGGTTCACCCCTCCACTTT; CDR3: CASSHLPGSPLHF
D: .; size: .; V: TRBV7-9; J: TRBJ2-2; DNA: TGTGCCAGCAGGGGGGCCGGGGCCACCGGGGAGCTGTTTTTT; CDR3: CASRGAGATGELFF
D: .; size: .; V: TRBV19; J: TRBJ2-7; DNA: TGTGCCAGTAGTATAGTCGGGAGAGGGAGCTACGAGCAGTACTTC; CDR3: CASSIVGRGSYEQYF
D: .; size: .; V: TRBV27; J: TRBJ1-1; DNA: TGTGCCAGCAGTTTAAGCCGGAACACTGAAGCTTTCTTT; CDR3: CASSLSRNTEAFF
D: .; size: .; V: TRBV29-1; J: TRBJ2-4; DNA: TGCAGCGTAGACAGGCTAGCCAAAAACATTCAGTACTTC; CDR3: CSVDRLAKNIQYF
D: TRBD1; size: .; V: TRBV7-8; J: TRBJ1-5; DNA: TGTGCCAGCAGCTTAGGGGCCCGAACAGGGGGCTGGCAGCCCCAGCATTTT; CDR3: CASSLGARTGGWQPQHF
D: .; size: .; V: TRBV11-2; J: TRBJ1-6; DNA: TGTGCCAGCAGCTTAACCCCCAGCGGAAGTTCCTATAATTCACCCCTCCACTTT; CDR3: CASSLTPSGSSYNSPLHF
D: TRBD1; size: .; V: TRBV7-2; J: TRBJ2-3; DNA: TGTGCCACCAGGACAGGCTGGGGTGGAGATACGCAGTATTTT; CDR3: CATRTGWGGDTQYF
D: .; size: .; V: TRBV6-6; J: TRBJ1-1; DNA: TGTGCCAGCAGCCAGGCGGGAACTGAAGCTTTCTTT; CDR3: CASSQAGTEAFF
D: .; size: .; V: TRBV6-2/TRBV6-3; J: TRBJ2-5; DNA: TGTGCCAGCAGTTACTCGAAGGAGACAGGGAGGGAGACCCAGTACTTC; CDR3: CASSYSKETGRETQYF
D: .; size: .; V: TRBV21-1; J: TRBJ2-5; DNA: TGTGCCAGCAGCAAGGGTCCGGAGGAGTACCAAGAGACCCAGTACTTC; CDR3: CASSKGPEEYQETQYF
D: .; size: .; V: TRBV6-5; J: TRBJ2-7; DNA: TGTGCCAGCAAGTCGGGACTGGCTTCCTACGAGCAGTACTTC; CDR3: CASKSGLASYEQYF
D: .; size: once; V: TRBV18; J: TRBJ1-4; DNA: TGTGCCAGCTCACCACGGGCAGAGACTAATGAAAAACTGTTTTTT; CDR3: CASSPRAETNEKLFF
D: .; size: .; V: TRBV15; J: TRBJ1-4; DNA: TGTGCCACCAGCAGATGGGCGAATGAAAAACTGTTTTTT; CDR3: CATSRWANEKLFF
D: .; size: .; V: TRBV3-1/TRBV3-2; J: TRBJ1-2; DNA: TGTGCCAGCAGCCAAGGGCCAAGCGGCTATGGCTACACCTTC; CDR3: CASSQGPSGYGYTF
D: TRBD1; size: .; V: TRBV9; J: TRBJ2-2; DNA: TGTGCCAGCAGCGTAGTCCCGACAGGGATTGGCGGGGAGCTGTTTTTT; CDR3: CASSVVPTGIGGELFF
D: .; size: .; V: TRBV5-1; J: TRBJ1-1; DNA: TGCGCCAGCGGACAAGGGGCGGCTAACACTGAAGCTTTCTTT; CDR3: CASGQGAANTEAFF
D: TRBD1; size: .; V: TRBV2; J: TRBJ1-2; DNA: TGTGCCAGCAGTGAGTCAGGGGGCACGGGCTACACCTTC; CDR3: CASSESGGTGYTF
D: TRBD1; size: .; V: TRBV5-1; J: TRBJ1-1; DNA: TGCGCCAGCAGCAGAGGGGGCCCTGAAGCTTTCTTT; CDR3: CASSRGGPEAFF
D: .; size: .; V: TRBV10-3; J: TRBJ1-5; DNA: TGTGCCATCAAGAATGAGCCCTCGGGAGGACAGCCCCAGCATTTT; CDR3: CAIKNEPSGGQPQHF
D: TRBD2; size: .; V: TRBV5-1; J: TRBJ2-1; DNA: TGCGCCAGCAGCTTGGGACTAGCAGCTTACAATGAGCAGTTCTTC; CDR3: CASSLGLAAYNEQFF
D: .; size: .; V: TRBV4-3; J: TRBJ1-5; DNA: TGCGCCAGCAGCCAAGAGACATATCAGCCCCAGCATTTT; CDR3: CASSQETYQPQHF
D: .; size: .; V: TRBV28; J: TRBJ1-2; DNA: TGTGCCAGCAGTTACGACAGAAACTATGGCTACACCTTC; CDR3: CASSYDRNYGYTF
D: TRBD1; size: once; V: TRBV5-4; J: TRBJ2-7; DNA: TGTGCCAGCGGACCGACGGGACAGGTGTCCTACGAGCAGTACTTC; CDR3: CASGPTGQVSYEQYF
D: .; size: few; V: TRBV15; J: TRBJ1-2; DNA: TGTGCCACCAGCAGAGGGACGGCAGGGTTCACTAACTATGGCTACACCTTC; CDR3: CATSRGTAGFTNYGYTF
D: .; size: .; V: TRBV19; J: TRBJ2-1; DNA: TGTGCCAGTAGTATAGACGGACGGGGGAGGTACAATGAGCAGTTCTTC; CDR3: CASSIDGRGRYNEQFF
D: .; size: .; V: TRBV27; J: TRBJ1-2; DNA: TGTGCCAGCAGTTTAAGAATTGGGGGCGACTATGGCTACACCTTC; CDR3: CASSLRIGGDYGYTF
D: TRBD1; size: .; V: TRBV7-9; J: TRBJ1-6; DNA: TGTGCCAGCAGCCGACCGACAGGGGGCTATAATTCACCCCTCCACTTT; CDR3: CASSRPTGGYNSPLHF
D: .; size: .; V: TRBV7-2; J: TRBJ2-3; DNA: TGTGCCAGCAGCTCCCGGACTGGTTCTAGCACAGATACGCAGTATTTT; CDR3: CASSSRTGSSTDTQYF
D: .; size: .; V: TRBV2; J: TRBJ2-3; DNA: TGTGCCAGCAGTGAAGGTCAGGGCGATACGCAGTATTTT; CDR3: CASSEGQGDTQYF
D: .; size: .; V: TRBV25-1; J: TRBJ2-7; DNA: TGTGCCAGCAGTGGAGAAACCGACATCTCCTACGAGCAGTACTTC; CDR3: CASSGETDISYEQYF
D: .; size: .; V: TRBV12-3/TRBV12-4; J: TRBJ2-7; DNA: TGTGCCAGCATGAACAGGAACTCCTACGAGCAGTACTTC; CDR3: CASMNRNSYEQYF
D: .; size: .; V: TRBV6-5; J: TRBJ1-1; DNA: TGTGCCAGCAGAAGGGGTGGGGTAACTGAAGCTTTCTTT; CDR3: CASRRGGVTEAFF
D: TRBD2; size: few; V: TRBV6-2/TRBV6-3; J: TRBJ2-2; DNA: TGTGCCAGCAGCGGGACTAGCGGGAGCGTCACCGGGGAGCTGTTTTTT; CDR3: CASSGTSGSVTGELFF
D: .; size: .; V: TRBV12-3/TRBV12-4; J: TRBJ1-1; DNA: TGTGCCAGCAAAGGGGAAGGCACTGAAGCTTTCTTT; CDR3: CASKGEGTEAFF
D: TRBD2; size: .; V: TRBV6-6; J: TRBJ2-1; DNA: TGTGCCAGCAGTTCCAATACCCGGGACTACTCCAATGAGCAGTTCTTC; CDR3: CASSSNTRDYSNEQFF
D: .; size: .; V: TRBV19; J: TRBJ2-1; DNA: TGTGCCAGTACGGGAAACTACAATGAGCAGTTCTTC; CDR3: CASTGNYNEQFF
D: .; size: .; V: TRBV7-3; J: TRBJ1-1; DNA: TGTGCCAGCAGCTTTAGACAGTTGGAGAACACTGAAGCTTTCTTT; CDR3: CASSFRQLENTEAFF
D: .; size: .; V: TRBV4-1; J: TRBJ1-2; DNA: TGCGCCAGCAGCCAAGTCGGCGAGACTTATGGCTACACCTTC; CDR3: CASSQVGETYGYTF
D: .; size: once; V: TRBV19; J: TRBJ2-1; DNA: TGTGCCAGTAGTGCCACAGGGCAAGATTGGGATGAGCAGTTCTTC; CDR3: CASSATGQDWDEQFF
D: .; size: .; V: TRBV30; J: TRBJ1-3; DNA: TGTGCCTGGAGTGTAGGGTTAGGGGTTTCTGGAAACACCATATATTTT; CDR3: CAWSVGLGVSGNTIYF
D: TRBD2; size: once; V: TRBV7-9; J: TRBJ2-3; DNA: TGTGCCAGCACCTTAACTAGCGGGGGATTTAATACGCAGTATTTT; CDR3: CASTLTSGGFNTQYF
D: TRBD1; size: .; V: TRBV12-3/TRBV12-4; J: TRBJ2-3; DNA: TGTGCCAGCAGGGACAGGGGGGATACGCAGTATTTT; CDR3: CASRDRGDTQYF